Shown below are 23 T cell receptor beta chains from a single sample sequenced in a study of PD-1 blockade in classical Hodgkin lymphoma. TCRdb keeps only in-frame clones here, not all; method: immunoSEQ multiplex PCR. The table records fewer than 25,000 clones, roughly 88% of them present only once. With no exception, relapse followed autologous stem cell transplantation in all patients, and brentuximab vedotin exposure varied. The sequencing used peripheral blood mononuclear cells (PBMCs), collected before the second cycle of nivolumab. Receptors originate from a human donor with classical Hodgkin lymphoma.

Only a few counts were recorded for this clone. The chain couples TRBV21-1 to TRBJ1-1; whether TRBD1, the table's D call, matches the DNA was not checked. TRBV21-1 is deemed a pseudogene. The CDR3 sequence is 16 residues long. CDR3 DNA: TGTGCCGGTGACAGGGGGTTCGATAAAACGAACACTGAAGCTTTCTTT. Its protein is CAGDRGFDKTNTEAFF.

This clone was recorded once. The chain employs TRBV10-3 and TRBJ2-7; 10 nucleotides agree with TRBD1. Germline V gene sequence: CDR1 ENHRY, CDR2 SYGVKD. Trimming took 4 bases from V and 2 from J; bases not matched to a gene: 5. This CDR3 region has 15 residues. The DNA for the CDR3 is TGTGCCATCAGTGGGGGTGGGACAGGGGCCTACGAGCAGTACTTC. Its protein product is CAISGGGTGAYEQYF.

The V call is TRBV6-5, the J call TRBJ1-2, with D possibly being TRBD1 (5 bases). CDR1 is MNHEY and CDR2 is SVGAGI in the germline V gene. The CDR3 is made up of 14 amino acids. V shed 2 bases and J shed 3 bases, with 10 bases lying between them. The CDR3 DNA reads TGTGCCAGCAGTTACGGGCAGGGTGACTATGGCTACACCTTC. It codes for CASSYGQGDYGYTF.

This sequence joins TRBV5-1 and TRBJ1-4; TRBD1 might be the D (6 bases). Germline CDR1 is SGHRS and CDR2 is YFSETQ. V dropped 0 bases and J dropped 4 bases, with 7 bases sitting between them. The CDR3 covers 14 residues. In nucleotides, the CDR3 is TGCGCCAGCAGCTTGGGCAGGGGTAATGAAAAACTGTTTTTT. This encodes CASSLGRGNEKLFF.

The chain links TRBV7-8 to TRBJ1-1, with 9 positions matching TRBD1. Germline V gene lookup returns CDR1 SGHVS and CDR2 FQNEAQ. Trimming cost V 1 base and J 5 bases; bases outside gene matches: 5. The length of the CDR3 is 15 residues. CDR3 nucleotide sequence: TGTGCCAGCAGCTTAGGGACAGGGGTTGGGACTGAAGCTTTCTTT. The encoded protein is CASSLGTGVGTEAFF. Drawing the rest from reference TRBV7-8 and TRBJ1-1, the complete variable domain is GAGVSQSPRYKVAKRGQDVALRCDPISGHVSLFWYQQALGQGPEFLTYFQNEAQLDKSGLPSDRFFAERPEGSVSTLKIQRTQQEDSAVYLCASSLGTGVGTEAFFGQGTRLTVV.

The chain's CDR3 is CASSYAASGANVLTF. CDR3 DNA sequence: TGTGCCAGCAGTTACGCGGCTTCTGGGGCCAACGTCCTGACTTTC. This sequence joins TRBV6-5 and TRBJ2-6; D is uncertain. Germline CDR1 MNHEY, CDR2 SVGAGI. The CDR3 is made up of 15 amino acids. V was trimmed by 2 bases and J by 1 base, leaving 6 bases between them.

This clone was detected once. The gene calls are TRBV7-9 and TRBJ2-5; D may be TRBD2 (6 bases). Between the trimmed V and J ends, which lost 1 base and 2 bases, there was a span of 11 bases. There are 15 residues in the CDR3. Germline lookup yields CDR1 SEHNR and CDR2 FQNEAQ (reference sequence). The CDR3 nucleotides are TGTGCCAGCAGCTTAGATTTGGCGGGGCAAGAGACCCAGTACTTC. Protein: CASSLDLAGQETQYF.

V gene TRBV6-1 combines with J gene TRBJ2-7; the match to TRBD1 covers 8 bases. The CDR3 consists of 12 residues. The V gene's germline CDR1 is MNHNS and CDR2 SASEGT. The V segment lost 5 bases and the J segment 6 bases; nucleotides outside the gene matches: 3. DNA for the CDR3: TGTGCCAGCAGTATGACAGGGGTCGAGCAGTACTTC. Protein product: CASSMTGVEQYF.

The rearrangement uses TRBV6-1 and TRBJ2-1, with 7 nucleotides matching TRBD2. V lost 2 bases, J lost 3 bases, and 4 bases stayed unmatched. Germline assignment: CDR1 MNHNS and CDR2 SASEGT. The CDR3 runs 15 residues. In DNA form, the CDR3 reads TGTGCCAGCAGTGAAATACGGGGGGTCTACAATGAGCAGTTCTTC. Amino acids: CASSEIRGVYNEQFF.

The gene calls are TRBV7-9 and TRBJ1-4; 7 nucleotides line up with TRBD1. CDR3 length: 15 amino acids. The V gene end was trimmed by 3 bases and the J gene end by 2 bases; junction bases not matched to a gene: 3. Per germline, CDR1 SEHNR and CDR2 FQNEAQ (reference sequence). CDR3 loop: CASSFTQGTNEKLFF. The CDR3 DNA sequence: TGTGCCAGCAGCTTCACACAGGGGACTAATGAAAAACTGTTTTTT.

This clone was observed once. The chain couples TRBV7-9 to TRBJ2-5; D not certain. With 5 bases removed from V and 5 bases from J, the gap between germline ends came to 9 bases. This CDR3 region has 12 residues. CDR1 is SEHNR and CDR2 is FQNEAQ in the germline V gene (reference sequence). CDR3 coding DNA: TGTGCCAGCAGCCGTTATGGGGAGACCCAGTACTTC. Amino acid sequence: CASSRYGETQYF.

This clone appeared once. J is TRBJ2-7 and V is TRBV10-2; no firm D call. There are 14 residues in the CDR3. Trimming shortened V by 4 bases and J by 0 bases, and 10 bases separated the two germline ends. In germline, CDR1 is WSHSY, CDR2 SAAADI. The CDR3 nucleotides read TGCGCCAGCAGTGGAGATGAGTCCTCCTACGAGCAGTACTTC. It encodes CASSGDESSYEQYF.

This chain uses TRBV18 with TRBJ2-2; the D gene could be TRBD1 or TRBD2 (5 bases each). V lost 3 bases, J lost 6 bases, and 26 bases lay in between. Per germline, CDR1 KGHSH and CDR2 LQKENI. This CDR3 region has 19 residues. CDR3 in DNA: TGTGCCAGCTCACCGATAGTAAGGTTAACCGGGGACGAGGCCGGGGAGCTGTTTTTT. Protein sequence: CASSPIVRLTGDEAGELFF.

The V call is TRBV5-1, the J call TRBJ2-5; 10 nucleotides align to TRBD2. V was pared by 4 bases and J by 4 bases, with 13 bases of the junction left unmatched. The CDR3 has 17 residues. Germline V gives CDR1 SGHRS, CDR2 YFSETQ. CDR3 in DNA: TGCGCCAGCAGCGAGGGAGCGGGGGGGCCGTTCGCAGAGACCCAGTACTTC. It yields the protein CASSEGAGGPFAETQYF.

The chain joins TRBV5-1 to TRBJ1-2, with 10 positions matching TRBD1. V dropped 4 bases and J dropped 4; count of bases not matched to a gene: 7. This CDR3 is 15 amino acids long. CDR1 is SGHRS and CDR2 is YFSETQ in the germline V gene. CDR3 loop: CASSPGTGESYGYTF. The CDR3 DNA reads TGCGCCAGCAGCCCGGGGACAGGGGAGAGCTATGGCTACACCTTC.

The chain carries TRBV7-2 and TRBJ2-2, with D uncertain. The germline gives CDR1 SGHTA, CDR2 FQGNSA. Deletions cut 7 bases from V and 0 bases from J, with 6 bases between. The CDR3 is 13 amino acids. CDR3: CASTHPNTGELFF. CDR3 sequence (DNA): TGTGCCAGCACCCACCCGAACACCGGGGAGCTGTTTTTT.

The chain links TRBV12-5 to TRBJ2-2; D unclear. V was trimmed by 3 bases and J by 1 base, leaving 12 bases between them. The CDR3 has 16 amino acids. CDR1 is LGHNT and CDR2 is FRNRAP in the germline V gene. CDR3: CASGLGQTLNTGELFF. CDR3 DNA sequence: TGTGCTAGTGGTTTAGGGCAGACCCTGAACACCGGGGAGCTGTTTTTT.

This clone has more than one count but fewer than ten. V usage is TRBV5-1 and J usage is TRBJ1-1; D gene ambiguous. Trimming removed 4 bases from V and 0 bases from J, with 10 bases in between. Germline assignment: CDR1 SGHRS and CDR2 YFSETQ. The CDR3 sequence is 14 residues long. The CDR3 here is CASSPSDLNTEAFF. The CDR3 DNA follows: TGCGCCAGCAGCCCCAGTGATTTGAACACTGAAGCTTTCTTT.

This chain uses TRBV5-1 with TRBJ1-4, with 7 bases fitting TRBD1. J lost 0 bases, V lost 0 bases, and 5 bases had no gene match. This CDR3 has 17 amino acids. Germline V gives CDR1 SGHRS, CDR2 YFSETQ. CDR3 protein: CASSLGQGGPTNEKLFF. For the CDR3, the DNA is TGCGCCAGCAGCTTGGGACAGGGAGGGCCAACTAATGAAAAACTGTTTTTT.

The gene calls are TRBV5-1 and TRBJ1-4, with 9 nucleotides matching TRBD1. The CDR3 totals 14 residues. Germline-derived CDR1 and CDR2 are SGHRS and YFSETQ. The J segment lost 7 bases and the V segment lost 3 bases, leaving 4 bases of the junction unmatched. CDR3 protein: CASSSGQGGEKLFF. DNA for the CDR3: TGCGCCAGCAGCTCGGGACAGGGAGGTGAAAAACTGTTTTTT. The full variable domain, completed using reference TRBV5-1 and TRBJ1-4, is KAGVTQTPRYLIKTRGQQVTLSCSPISGHRSVSWYQQTPGQGLQFLFEYFSETQRNKGNFPGRFSGRQFSNSRSEMNVSTLELGDSALYLCASSSGQGGEKLFFGSGTQLSVL.

V is TRBV7-2 and J is TRBJ2-7; D call uncertain. Germline-derived CDR1 and CDR2 are SGHTA and FQGNSA. The CDR3 loop spans 13 amino acids. Trimming left V 1 base short and J 7 bases short, with 11 bases between. DNA for the CDR3: TGTGCCAGCAGCTTAGTAGGTTCTACGGAGCAGTACTTC. This gives the protein CASSLVGSTEQYF.

This chain connects TRBV15 to TRBJ1-6; possibly TRBD1 for D (6 bases). CDR3 length: 17 amino acids. Germline V gene sequence: CDR1 LNHNV, CDR2 YYDKDF (reference sequence). Trimming took 3 bases from V and 9 from J, leaving 21 bases between them. The CDR3 DNA reads as TGTGCCACCAGCAGGGACTTTGGGGGGGCGAAGGGTTCACCCCTCCACTTT. It yields the protein CATSRDFGGAKGSPLHF.

For the CDR3, the DNA is TGTGCCAGCAGTTCCTTGCTCTGGCTACAAAGTCGGGCCAACGTCCTGACTTTC. Its protein product is CASSSLLWLQSRANVLTF. The chain is built from TRBV27 and TRBJ2-6; the D is unclear. Trimming left V 4 bases short and J 5 bases short, with 21 bases between. Germline assignment: CDR1 MNHEY and CDR2 SMNVEV (reference sequence). The CDR3 covers 18 residues. The full variable domain, rest sourced from reference TRBV27 and TRBJ2-6, is EAQVTQNPRYLITVTGKKLTVTCSQNMNHEYMSWYRQDPGLGLRQIYYSMNVEVTDKGDVPEGYKVSRKEKRNFPLILESPSPNQTSLYFCASSSLLWLQSRANVLTFGAGSRLTVL.